This T cell receptor beta chain was obtained from a study of OX40 agonist ivuxolimab in advanced cancers. Across the study: Dosing consisted of intravenous ivuxolimab at 0.01 to 10 mg/kg every 2 weeks.

Overall study findings and caveats: Which antigen the expanded peripheral T cells recognized is unknown.

Details on this clone: What it binds is unknown.

Sequencing was performed with immunoSEQ multiplex PCR; in TCRdb, only in-frame clones are kept and a portion is missing. This sample has tens of thousands of clones, with around 90% found just once. The source material was CD4+ or CD8+ T cells sorted from blood, sampled in a trial of the OX40 agonist ivuxolimab. This receptor was identified in an adult with an advanced solid tumor such as melanoma, head and neck, liver or kidney cancer.

The CDR3 reads CASRMGSTAYEQYF. The CDR3 region has the DNA TGCGCCAGCAGAATGGGCTCGACTGCCTACGAGCAGTACTTC. The chain employs TRBV5-1 and TRBJ2-7; D remains unclear. With 5 bases removed from V and 2 bases from J, the gap between germline ends came to 14 bases. CDR3 length: 14 amino acids. CDR1 and CDR2 from the germline V gene are SGHRS and YFSETQ.